The 19 T cell receptor beta chains listed next were all sequenced from one sample in a study of vaccination effects on CD4 cells after COVID-19. Their antigens remain unidentified. Measured with immunoSEQ multiplex PCR; TCRdb has only the in-frame clones, and not every one. The table includes over 60,000 clones, 74% detected once. Before sequencing took place, the ViraFEST assay used viral peptide pools to expand antigen-specific CD4+ T cells. When nine to ten days of culture had elapsed, CD4+ T cells were isolated. Each participant was given two doses of one vaccine (BNT162b2 or mRNA-1273). This specimen was CD4+ T cells from PBMCs cultured with HCoV-229E spike peptides, taken after COVID-19 vaccination. The receptors were gathered from a human donor who received a COVID-19 vaccine.

The chain's CDR3 is CASSDRQGGEQYV. Here the CDR3 DNA reads TGCGCCAGCAGTGACCGACAGGGTGGCGAGCAGTACGTC. The genes are TRBV10-1 and TRBJ2-7, with 7 positions matching TRBD1. V shed 3 bases and J 6 bases; nucleotides not matched to a gene: 5. CDR3 size: 13 residues. Germline CDR1 WNHNN, CDR2 SYGVQD (reference sequence).

This clone occurred a few times. The chain links TRBV7-9 to TRBJ1-2; D is undetermined. V lost 3 bases and J lost 3, with 5 bases in between. This CDR3 spans 12 amino acids. CDR1 is SEHNR, CDR2 FQNEAQ, per germline (reference sequence). CDR3: CASSFADYGYTF. The CDR3 coding sequence is TGTGCCAGCAGCTTTGCAGACTATGGCTACACCTTC.

This chain's CDR3 is CASSVTGLSYNEQFF. DNA of the CDR3: TGTGCCAGCAGCGTAACGGGGCTATCCTACAATGAGCAGTTCTTC. V and J are TRBV9 and TRBJ2-1, with D tentatively TRBD1 or TRBD2 (5 bases each). The CDR3 loop spans 15 amino acids. Trimming pared 1 base from V and 1 base from J, leaving 9 bases between. Germline assignment: CDR1 SGDLS and CDR2 YYNGEE.

The V call is TRBV29-1, the J call TRBJ1-1; 9 bases line up with TRBD1. Germline CDR1 is SQVTM and CDR2 is ANQGSEA. Losses at the gene ends were 7 bases for V and 6 bases for J; bases not matched to a gene: 12. This CDR3 comprises 14 residues. The CDR3 spells CSGTGGAVVSEAFF. In nucleotides, the CDR3 is TGCAGCGGAACAGGGGGCGCGGTGGTTTCTGAAGCTTTCTTT.

CDR3: CASSPSEFALQPQHF. The DNA of the CDR3 is TGTGCCAGCAGCCCGTCGGAGTTTGCGCTTCAGCCCCAGCATTTT. J is TRBJ1-5 and V is TRBV7-8; D gene ambiguous. Germline V CDR1 and CDR2: SGHVS, FQNEAQ. The V and J ends lost 5 bases and 6 bases respectively, with 17 bases between them. CDR3 length: 15 residues.

This clone has just a few counts. The CDR3 loop is CATKDRAYSSGEQYV. The CDR3 DNA is TGTGCCACCAAGGACAGGGCCTATAGTTCGGGCGAGCAGTACGTC. This chain joins TRBV10-3 and TRBJ2-7; the match to TRBD1 covers 8 bases. The CDR3 extends over 15 amino acids. V lost 10 bases, J lost 6 bases, and 17 bases stayed unmatched. Germline V lookup: CDR1 ENHRY, CDR2 SYGVKD.

CDR3 sequence: CASPSWDRTPDTQYF. In nucleotides, the CDR3 is TGTGCCAGCCCCAGTTGGGACAGGACCCCAGATACGCAGTATTTT. This rearrangement joins TRBV5-8 to TRBJ2-3, with 8 bases aligning to TRBD1. CDR1 is SGHTS, CDR2 YDEGEE, per germline. The CDR3 contains 15 residues. V lost 7 bases, J lost 4 bases, and 11 bases stayed unmatched.

The chain couples TRBV6-5 to TRBJ1-4; no firm D call. Deletions cut 6 bases from V and 8 bases from J, with 10 bases between. The CDR3 consists of 12 residues. Germline-derived CDR1 and CDR2 are MNHEY and SVGAGI. Written as DNA, the CDR3 is TGTGCCAGCAGCCAGACTGGGGAAAAACTGTTTTTT. Its translation is CASSQTGEKLFF.

V gene TRBV4-1 combines with J gene TRBJ1-2; D call uncertain. CDR1 MGHRA and CDR2 YSYEKL come from the germline V gene. The CDR3 is 13 amino acids. V dropped 0 bases and J dropped 8 bases, with 10 bases sitting between them. The CDR3 sequence: CASSQDTSGGYTF. The CDR3, as DNA: TGCGCCAGCAGCCAAGACACCTCCGGGGGCTACACCTTC.

This chain links TRBV15 with TRBJ1-5; D gene ambiguous. Between the trimmed V and J ends, which lost 0 bases and 1 base, there was a span of 13 bases. The CDR3 is 17 amino acids. The germline V gene encodes CDR1 LNHNV and CDR2 YYDKDF (reference sequence). The CDR3 loop is CATSRELAIFSNQPQHF. The DNA for the CDR3 is TGTGCCACCAGCAGAGAGTTGGCCATCTTCAGCAATCAGCCCCAGCATTTT.

V is TRBV5-1 and J is TRBJ2-3, with 7 bases fitting TRBD2. After removal of 2 bases from V and 4 bases from J, the junction contained 4 bases not matched to a gene. The CDR3 is made up of 14 amino acids. Germline V gene data show CDR1 as SGHRS and CDR2 as YFSETQ. The CDR3 sequence: CASSFSTSPDTQYF. The DNA of the CDR3 is TGCGCCAGCAGCTTCTCGACTAGCCCAGATACGCAGTATTTT.

The J gene is TRBJ2-3, the V gene TRBV24-1, with D possibly being TRBD1 (6 bases). The CDR3 covers 15 residues. V was trimmed by 1 base and J by 3 bases, leaving 10 bases between them. Per the germline V gene, CDR1 is KGHDR and CDR2 is SFDVKD. CDR3 protein: CATSDLGQGTDTQYF. The DNA for the CDR3 is TGTGCCACCAGTGATTTAGGGCAGGGGACAGATACGCAGTATTTT.

The chain couples TRBV5-1 to TRBJ1-2, with D unclear. The CDR3 totals 16 residues. V dropped 4 bases and J dropped 8 bases, with 24 bases sitting between them. Per germline, CDR1 SGHRS and CDR2 YFSETQ. CDR3 nucleotide sequence: TGCGCCAGCAGCCCCCTCGGTTTACCTAAATACGGAGGCTACACCTTC. Translating it yields CASSPLGLPKYGGYTF.

This clone was observed a few times. The CDR3 protein is CSTSGTGTFSGKLFF. The DNA for the CDR3 is TGCAGCACCAGTGGGACAGGGACCTTTTCAGGAAAACTGTTTTTT. V is TRBV29-1 and J is TRBJ1-4; the match to TRBD1 covers 9 bases. J lost 10 bases, V lost 8 bases, and 17 bases had no gene match. The V gene's germline CDR1 is SQVTM and CDR2 ANQGSEA. This CDR3 has 15 amino acids.

This rearrangement joins TRBV11-2 to TRBJ1-5, with D unclear. The CDR3 is 15 residues long. Trimming shortened V by 0 bases and J by 7 bases, and 13 bases separated the two germline ends. Germline CDR1 SGHAT, CDR2 FQNNGV. The CDR3 DNA reads TGTGCCAGCAGCTTAGATGAGGCACTCGCGCAGCCCCAGCATTTT. It translates to CASSLDEALAQPQHF.

This clone was seen only once. The rearrangement links TRBV5-4 to TRBJ1-1; maybe TRBD1 (5 bases). V was pared by 3 bases and J by 5 bases, with 11 bases between. The CDR3 has 13 amino acids. CDR1 SGHNT and CDR2 YYREEE come from the germline V gene (reference sequence). CDR3 loop: CASSSRVGTEAFF. CDR3 in DNA: TGTGCCAGCAGCTCCAGGGTAGGGACTGAAGCTTTCTTT.

The V and J genes are TRBV7-8 and TRBJ1-5; TRBD1 matches 9 bases. V shed 5 bases and J 4 bases; nucleotides not matched to a gene: 9. Germline loops: CDR1 SGHVS, CDR2 FQNEAQ. The CDR3 covers 16 residues. The CDR3 loop reads CASSPTRDRGNQPQHF. For the CDR3, the DNA is TGTGCCAGCAGCCCGACCCGCGACAGGGGGAATCAGCCCCAGCATTTT.

The CDR3 nucleotides read TGTGCCAGCTCACCACTAGTGGGGGCCCAAGAGACCCAGTACTTC. Amino acid sequence: CASSPLVGAQETQYF. This chain connects TRBV18 to TRBJ2-5; maybe TRBD1 (6 bases). V was shortened by 1 base and J by 1 base, with 10 bases between the two germline ends. The CDR3 runs 15 residues. The germline gives CDR1 KGHSH, CDR2 LQKENI.

CDR3 DNA: TGTGCCAGCTCACCATACAGGGAACACACTGAAGCTTTCTTT. The encoded protein is CASSPYREHTEAFF. The chain couples TRBV18 to TRBJ1-1; possible D gene TRBD1, 6 bases. The CDR3 loop spans 14 amino acids. Germline loops: CDR1 KGHSH, CDR2 LQKENI. Between the trimmed V and J ends, which lost 2 bases and 3 bases, there was a span of 10 bases.